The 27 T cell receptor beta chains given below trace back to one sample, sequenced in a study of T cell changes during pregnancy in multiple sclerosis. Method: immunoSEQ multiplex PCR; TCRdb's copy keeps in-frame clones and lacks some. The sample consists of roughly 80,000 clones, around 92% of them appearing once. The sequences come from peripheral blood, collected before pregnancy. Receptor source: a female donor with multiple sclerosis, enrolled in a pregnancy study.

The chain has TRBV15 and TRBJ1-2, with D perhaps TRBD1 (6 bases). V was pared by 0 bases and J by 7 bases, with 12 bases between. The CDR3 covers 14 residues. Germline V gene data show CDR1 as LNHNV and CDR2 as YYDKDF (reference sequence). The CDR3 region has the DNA TGTGCCACCAGCAGAGATAGAGGGGGACGTGGCTACACCTTC. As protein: CATSRDRGGRGYTF.

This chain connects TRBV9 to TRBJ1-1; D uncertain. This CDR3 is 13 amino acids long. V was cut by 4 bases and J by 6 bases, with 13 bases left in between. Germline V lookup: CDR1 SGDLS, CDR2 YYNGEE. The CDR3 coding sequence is TGTGCCAGCAGCCCGACTGGGTACCCTGAAGCTTTCTTT. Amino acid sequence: CASSPTGYPEAFF.

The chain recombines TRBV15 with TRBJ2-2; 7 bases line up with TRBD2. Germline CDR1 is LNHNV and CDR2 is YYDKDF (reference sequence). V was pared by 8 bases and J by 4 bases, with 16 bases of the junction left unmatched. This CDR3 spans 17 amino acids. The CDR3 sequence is CATRTGVAGVPTGELFF. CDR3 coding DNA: TGTGCCACCCGGACGGGAGTGGCGGGGGTACCCACCGGGGAGCTGTTTTTT.

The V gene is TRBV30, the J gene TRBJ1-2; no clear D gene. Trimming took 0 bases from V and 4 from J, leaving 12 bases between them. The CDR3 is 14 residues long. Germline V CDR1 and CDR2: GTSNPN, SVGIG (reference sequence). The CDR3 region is CAWSVRRDLYGYTF. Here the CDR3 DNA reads TGTGCCTGGAGTGTACGGAGAGACCTCTATGGCTACACCTTC.

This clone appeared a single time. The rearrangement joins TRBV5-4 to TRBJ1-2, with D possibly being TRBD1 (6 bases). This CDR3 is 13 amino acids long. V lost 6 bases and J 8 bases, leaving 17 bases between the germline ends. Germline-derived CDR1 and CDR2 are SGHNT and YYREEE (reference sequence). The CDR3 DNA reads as TGTGCCAGCATTAGATCAGGGGACGGGGGCTACACCTTC. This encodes CASIRSGDGGYTF.

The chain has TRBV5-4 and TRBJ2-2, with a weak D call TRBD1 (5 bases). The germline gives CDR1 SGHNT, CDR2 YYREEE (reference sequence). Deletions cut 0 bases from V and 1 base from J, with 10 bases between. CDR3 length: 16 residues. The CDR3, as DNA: TGTGCCAGCAGCTTGGGGTCCGGACAGAACACCGGGGAGCTGTTTTTT. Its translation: CASSLGSGQNTGELFF.

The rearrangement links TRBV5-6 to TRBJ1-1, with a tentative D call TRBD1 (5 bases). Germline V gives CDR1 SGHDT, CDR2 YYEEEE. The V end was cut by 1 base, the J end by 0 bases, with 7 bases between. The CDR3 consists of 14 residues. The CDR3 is CASSLLGVNTEAFF. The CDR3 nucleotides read TGTGCCAGCAGCTTGTTAGGGGTGAACACTGAAGCTTTCTTT.

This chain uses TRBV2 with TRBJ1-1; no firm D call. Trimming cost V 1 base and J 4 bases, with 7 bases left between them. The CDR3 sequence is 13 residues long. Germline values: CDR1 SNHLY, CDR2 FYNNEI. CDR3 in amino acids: CASSEEWATEAFF. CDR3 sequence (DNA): TGTGCCAGCAGTGAAGAATGGGCCACTGAAGCTTTCTTT. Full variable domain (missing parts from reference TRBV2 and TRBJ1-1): EPEVTQTPSHQVTQMGQEVILRCVPISNHLYFYWYRQILGQKVEFLVSFYNNEISEKSEIFDDQFSVERPDGSNFTLKIRSTKLEDSAMYFCASSEEWATEAFFGQGTRLTVV.

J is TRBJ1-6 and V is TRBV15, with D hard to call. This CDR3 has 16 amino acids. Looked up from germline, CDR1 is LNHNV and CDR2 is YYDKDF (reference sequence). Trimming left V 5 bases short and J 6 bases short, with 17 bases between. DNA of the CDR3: TGTGCCACCAGCCCAAGCGGGAGTCTGGGTAATTCACCCCTCCACTTT. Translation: CATSPSGSLGNSPLHF. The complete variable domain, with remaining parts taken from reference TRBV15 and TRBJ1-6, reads DAMVIQNPRYQVTQFGKPVTLSCSQTLNHNVMYWYQQKSSQAPKLLFHYYDKDFNNEADTPDNFQSRRPNTSFCFLDIRSPGLGDTAMYLCATSPSGSLGNSPLHFGNGTRLTVT.

The CDR3 region has the DNA TGTGCCAGCAGCTTGGACGCACGGGGTCCTGGAAACACCATATATTTT. Translation gives CASSLDARGPGNTIYF. The J gene is TRBJ1-3, the V gene TRBV5-6, with unresolved D. Germline values: CDR1 SGHDT, CDR2 YYEEEE. V dropped 0 bases and J dropped 2 bases, with 12 bases sitting between them. The CDR3 totals 16 residues.

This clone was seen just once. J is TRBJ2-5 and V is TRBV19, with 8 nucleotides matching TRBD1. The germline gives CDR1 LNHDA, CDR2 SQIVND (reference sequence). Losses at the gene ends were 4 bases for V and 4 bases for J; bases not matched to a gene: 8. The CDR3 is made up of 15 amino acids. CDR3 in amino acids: CASSTPGGWGETQYF. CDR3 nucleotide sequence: TGTGCCAGTAGTACTCCAGGGGGCTGGGGAGAGACCCAGTACTTC.

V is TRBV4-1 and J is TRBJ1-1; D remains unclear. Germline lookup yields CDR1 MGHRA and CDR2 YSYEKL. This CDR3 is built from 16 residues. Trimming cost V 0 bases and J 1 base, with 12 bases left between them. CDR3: CASSQEPSRRNTEAFF. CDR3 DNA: TGCGCCAGCAGCCAAGAACCGTCACGGAGGAACACTGAAGCTTTCTTT.

The CDR3 protein is CASFGGHRWTGELFF. The CDR3 nucleotides read TGTGCCAGCTTCGGGGGTCACCGGTGGACCGGGGAGCTGTTTTTT. This sequence joins TRBV5-3 and TRBJ2-2, with D possibly TRBD2 on 6 matching bases. TRBV5-3 is flagged as an ORF with uncertain function. CDR3 length: 15 amino acids. Trimming left V 8 bases short and J 5 bases short, with 19 bases between.

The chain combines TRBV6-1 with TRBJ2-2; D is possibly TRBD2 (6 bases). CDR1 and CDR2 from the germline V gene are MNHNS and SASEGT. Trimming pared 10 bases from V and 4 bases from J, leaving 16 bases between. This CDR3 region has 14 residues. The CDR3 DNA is TGTGCCATCAGACTAGAGTGGGGCACCGGGGAGCTGTTTTTT. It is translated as CAIRLEWGTGELFF.

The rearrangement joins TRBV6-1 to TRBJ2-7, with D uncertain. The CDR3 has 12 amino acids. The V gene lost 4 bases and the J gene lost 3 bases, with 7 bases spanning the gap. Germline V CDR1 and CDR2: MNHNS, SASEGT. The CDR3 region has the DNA TGTGCCAGCAGTGCGGCGGACTACGAGCAGTACTTC. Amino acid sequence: CASSAADYEQYF.

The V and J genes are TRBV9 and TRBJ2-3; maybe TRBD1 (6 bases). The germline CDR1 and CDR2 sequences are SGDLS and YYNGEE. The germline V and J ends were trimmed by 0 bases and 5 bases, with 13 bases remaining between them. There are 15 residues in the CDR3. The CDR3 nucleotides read TGTGCCAGCAGCGTAGATCAGGGGCGCTTAGATACGCAGTATTTT. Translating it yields CASSVDQGRLDTQYF.

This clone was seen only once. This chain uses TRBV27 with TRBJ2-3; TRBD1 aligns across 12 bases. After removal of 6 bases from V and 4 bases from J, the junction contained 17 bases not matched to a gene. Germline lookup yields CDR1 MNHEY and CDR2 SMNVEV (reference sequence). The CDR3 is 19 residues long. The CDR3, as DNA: TGTGCCAGCAGCCTCAGATTCTCCGGGACAGGGGGCGTCTCAGATACGCAGTATTTT. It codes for CASSLRFSGTGGVSDTQYF.

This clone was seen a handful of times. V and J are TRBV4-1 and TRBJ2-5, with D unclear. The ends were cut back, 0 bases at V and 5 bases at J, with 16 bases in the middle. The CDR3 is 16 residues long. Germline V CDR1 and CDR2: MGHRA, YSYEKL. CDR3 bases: TGCGCCAGCAGCCAAGATATCGAGGCCCTGACGGAGACCCAGTACTTC. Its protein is CASSQDIEALTETQYF.

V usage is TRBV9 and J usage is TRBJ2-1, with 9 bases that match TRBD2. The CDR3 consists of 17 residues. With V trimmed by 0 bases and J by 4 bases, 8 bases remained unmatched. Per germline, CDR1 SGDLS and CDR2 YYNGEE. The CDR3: CASSVGGLAGAYNEQFF. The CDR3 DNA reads TGTGCCAGCAGCGTAGGTGGTTTAGCGGGGGCTTACAATGAGCAGTTCTTC.

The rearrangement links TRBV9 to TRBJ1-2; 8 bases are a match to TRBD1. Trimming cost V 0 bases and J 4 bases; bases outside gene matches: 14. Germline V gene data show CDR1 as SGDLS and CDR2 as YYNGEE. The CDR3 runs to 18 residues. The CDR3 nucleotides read TGTGCCAGCAGCGTAGAGGGGGGAGCAGGGGGCGCGATCTATGGCTACACCTTC. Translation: CASSVEGGAGGAIYGYTF.

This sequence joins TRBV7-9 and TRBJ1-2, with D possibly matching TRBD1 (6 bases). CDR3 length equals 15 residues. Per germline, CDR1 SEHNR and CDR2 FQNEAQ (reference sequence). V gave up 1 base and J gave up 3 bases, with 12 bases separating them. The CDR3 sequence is CASSLDTGPHYGYTF. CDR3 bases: TGTGCCAGCAGCTTAGATACAGGGCCCCACTATGGCTACACCTTC. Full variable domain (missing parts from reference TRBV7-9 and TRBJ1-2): DTGVSQNPRHKITKRGQNVTFRCDPISEHNRLYWYRQTLGQGPEFLTYFQNEAQLEKSRLLSDRFSAERPKGSFSTLEIQRTEQGDSAMYLCASSLDTGPHYGYTFGSGTRLTVV.

The CDR3 spells CASSLSASLTDTQYF. CDR3 coding DNA: TGTGCCAGCAGTTTATCCGCATCACTCACAGATACGCAGTATTTT. J is TRBJ2-3 and V is TRBV27; D remains unclear. V lost 0 bases and J lost 2, with 9 bases in between. CDR1 and CDR2 from the germline V gene are MNHEY and SMNVEV (reference sequence). CDR3 length equals 15 residues.

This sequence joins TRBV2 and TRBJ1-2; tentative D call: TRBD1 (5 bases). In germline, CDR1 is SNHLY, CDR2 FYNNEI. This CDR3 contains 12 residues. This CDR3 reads CAGGGTPAGYTF. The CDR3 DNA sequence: TGTGCGGGGGGAGGGACCCCTGCGGGCTACACCTTC.

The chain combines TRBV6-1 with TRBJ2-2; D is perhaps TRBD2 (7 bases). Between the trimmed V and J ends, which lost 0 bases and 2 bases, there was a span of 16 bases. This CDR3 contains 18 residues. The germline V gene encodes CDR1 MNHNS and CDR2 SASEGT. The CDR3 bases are TGTGCCAGCAGTGAAGCGCACTTCGGCGGGGGCAACACCGGGGAGCTGTTTTTT. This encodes CASSEAHFGGGNTGELFF.

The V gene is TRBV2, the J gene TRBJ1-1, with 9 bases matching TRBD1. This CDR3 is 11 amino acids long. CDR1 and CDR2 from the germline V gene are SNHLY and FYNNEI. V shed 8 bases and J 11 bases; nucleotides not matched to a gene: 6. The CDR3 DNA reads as TGTGCCAGCGTAAAACAGGGGGCGGCTTTCTTT. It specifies CASVKQGAAFF.

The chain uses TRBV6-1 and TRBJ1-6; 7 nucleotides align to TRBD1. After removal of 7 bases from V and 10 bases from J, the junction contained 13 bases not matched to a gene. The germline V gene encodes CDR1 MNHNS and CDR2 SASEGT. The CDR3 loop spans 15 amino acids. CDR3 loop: CASNRQGYIGSPLHF. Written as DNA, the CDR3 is TGTGCCAGCAACCGACAGGGATACATAGGATCACCCCTCCACTTT.

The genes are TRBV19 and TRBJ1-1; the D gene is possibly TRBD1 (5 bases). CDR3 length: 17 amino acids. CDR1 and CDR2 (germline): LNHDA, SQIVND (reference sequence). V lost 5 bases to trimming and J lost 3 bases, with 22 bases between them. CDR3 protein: CASSVNPLIQGYTEAFF. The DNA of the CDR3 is TGTGCCAGTAGTGTAAACCCCTTGATCCAGGGTTACACTGAAGCTTTCTTT.